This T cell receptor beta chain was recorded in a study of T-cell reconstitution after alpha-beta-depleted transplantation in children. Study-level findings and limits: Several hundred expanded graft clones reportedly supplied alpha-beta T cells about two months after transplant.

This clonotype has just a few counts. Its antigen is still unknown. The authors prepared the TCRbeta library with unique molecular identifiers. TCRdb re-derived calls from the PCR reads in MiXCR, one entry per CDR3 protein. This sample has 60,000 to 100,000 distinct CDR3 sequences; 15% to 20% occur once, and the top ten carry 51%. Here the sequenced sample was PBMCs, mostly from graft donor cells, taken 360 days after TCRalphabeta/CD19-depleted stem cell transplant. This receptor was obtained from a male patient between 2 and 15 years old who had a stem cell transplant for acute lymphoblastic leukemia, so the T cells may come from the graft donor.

The CDR3 sequence: CASRPTGGYGYTF. The CDR3 region has the DNA TGTGCCAGCAGGCCCACAGGGGGATATGGCTACACCTTC. The chain couples TRBV7-9 to TRBJ1-2; 8 bases are shared with TRBD1. The germline gives CDR1 SEHNR, CDR2 FQNEAQ (reference sequence). The CDR3 has 13 residues. Germline trimming cut 6 bases from V and 5 bases from J; bases unmatched to any gene: 5.